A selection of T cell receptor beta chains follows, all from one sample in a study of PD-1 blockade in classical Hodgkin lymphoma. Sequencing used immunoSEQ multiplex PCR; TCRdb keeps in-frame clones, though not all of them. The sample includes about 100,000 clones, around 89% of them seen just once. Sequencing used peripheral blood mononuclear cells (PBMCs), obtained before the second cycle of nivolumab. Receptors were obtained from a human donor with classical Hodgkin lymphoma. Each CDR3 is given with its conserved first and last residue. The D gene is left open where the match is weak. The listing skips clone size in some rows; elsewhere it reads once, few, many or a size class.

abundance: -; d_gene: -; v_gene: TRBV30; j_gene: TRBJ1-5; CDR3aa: CAWSVQKDQPQHF; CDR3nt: TGTGCCTGGAGTGTACAGAAGGATCAGCCCCAGCATTTT
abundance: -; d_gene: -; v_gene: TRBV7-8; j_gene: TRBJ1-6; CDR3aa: CASCWEGPYNSPLHF; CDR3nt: TGTGCCAGCTGTTGGGAGGGACCCTATAATTCACCCCTCCACTTT
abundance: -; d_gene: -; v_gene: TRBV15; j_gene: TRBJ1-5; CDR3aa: CATSRDSMGQPQHF; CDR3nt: TGTGCCACCAGCAGAGATTCGATGGGTCAGCCCCAGCATTTT
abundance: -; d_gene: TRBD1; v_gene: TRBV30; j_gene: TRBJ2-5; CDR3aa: CAWSGKHRGETQYF; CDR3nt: TGTGCCTGGAGTGGAAAACACAGGGGAGAGACCCAGTACTTC
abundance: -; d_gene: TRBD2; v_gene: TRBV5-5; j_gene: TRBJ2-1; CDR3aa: CASSLLAGEYNEQFF; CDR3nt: TGTGCCAGCAGCTTACTAGCGGGGGAGTACAATGAGCAGTTCTTC
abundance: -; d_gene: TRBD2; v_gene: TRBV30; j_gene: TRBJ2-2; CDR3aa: CAWTELAGGTGELFF; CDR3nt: TGTGCCTGGACAGAATTAGCGGGGGGAACCGGGGAGCTGTTTTTT
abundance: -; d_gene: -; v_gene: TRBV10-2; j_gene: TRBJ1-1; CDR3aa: CASSMTGNTEAFF; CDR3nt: TGCGCCAGCAGTATGACAGGGAACACTGAAGCTTTCTTT
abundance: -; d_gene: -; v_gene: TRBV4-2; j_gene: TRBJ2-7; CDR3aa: CASSQEHEQYF; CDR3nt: TGTGCCAGCAGCCAAGAACACGAGCAGTACTTC
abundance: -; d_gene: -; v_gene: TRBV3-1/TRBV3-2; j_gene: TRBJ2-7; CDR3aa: CASNGKYF; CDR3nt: TGTGCCAGTAACGGGAAGTACTTC
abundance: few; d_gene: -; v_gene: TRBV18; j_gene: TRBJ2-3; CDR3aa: CASSPLPRVRFTDTQYF; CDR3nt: TGTGCCAGCTCACCACTTCCTCGGGTTCGTTTCACAGATACGCAGTATTTT
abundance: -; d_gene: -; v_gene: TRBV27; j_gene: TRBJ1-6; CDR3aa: CASSSKNSPLHF; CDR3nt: TGTGCCAGCAGTTCCAAGAATTCACCCCTCCACTTT
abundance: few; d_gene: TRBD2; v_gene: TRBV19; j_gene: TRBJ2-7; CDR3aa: CATSSGGGGTYEQYF; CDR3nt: TGTGCCACCTCGTCGGGAGGGGGAGGAACCTACGAGCAGTACTTC
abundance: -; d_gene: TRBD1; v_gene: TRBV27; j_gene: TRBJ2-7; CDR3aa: CASSYLSGTGGPQYF; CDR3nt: TGTGCCAGCAGTTACCTATCCGGGACAGGGGGTCCGCAGTACTTC
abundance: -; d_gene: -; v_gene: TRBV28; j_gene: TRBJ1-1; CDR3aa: CASSWEQVLNTEAFF; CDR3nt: TGTGCCAGCAGTTGGGAACAGGTTTTGAACACTGAAGCTTTCTTT
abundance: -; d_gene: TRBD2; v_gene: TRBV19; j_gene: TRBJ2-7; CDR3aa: CASSIGGGGYEQYF; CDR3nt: TGTGCCAGTAGTATCGGCGGGGGGGGCTACGAGCAGTACTTC
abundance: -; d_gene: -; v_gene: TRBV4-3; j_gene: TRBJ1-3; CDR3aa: CASSAQGEQRSSGNTIYF; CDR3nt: TGCGCCAGCAGCGCCCAAGGGGAACAGCGTTCCTCTGGAAACACCATATATTTT
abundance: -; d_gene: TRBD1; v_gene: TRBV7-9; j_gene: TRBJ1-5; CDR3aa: CASSWGQVGQPQHF; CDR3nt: TGTGCCAGCAGCTGGGGACAGGTAGGTCAGCCCCAGCATTTT
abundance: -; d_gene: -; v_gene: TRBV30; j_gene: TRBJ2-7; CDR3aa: CAWEGDTTYEQYF; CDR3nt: TGTGCCTGGGAGGGGGACACCACCTACGAGCAGTACTTC
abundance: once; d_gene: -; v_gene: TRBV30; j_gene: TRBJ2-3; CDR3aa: CAWSPNGITRLSTDTQYF; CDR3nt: TGTGCCTGGAGTCCTAACGGGATAACTAGACTGAGCACAGATACGCAGTATTTT
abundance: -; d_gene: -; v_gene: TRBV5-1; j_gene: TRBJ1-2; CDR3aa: CASSLVLSGSVYGYTF; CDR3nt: TGCGCCAGCAGCTTGGTATTAAGTGGGTCAGTCTATGGCTACACCTTC
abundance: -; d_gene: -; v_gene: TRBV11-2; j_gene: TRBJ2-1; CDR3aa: CASSRMWVSNEQFF; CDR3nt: TGTGCCAGCAGCCGGATGTGGGTCAGCAATGAGCAGTTCTTC
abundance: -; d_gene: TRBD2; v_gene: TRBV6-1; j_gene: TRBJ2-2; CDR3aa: CASSGGEGITGELFF; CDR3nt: TGTGCCAGCAGTGGAGGGGAGGGGATTACCGGGGAGCTGTTTTTT
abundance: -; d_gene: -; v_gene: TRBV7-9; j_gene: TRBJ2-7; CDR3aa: CASSPRASYEQYF; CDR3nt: TGTGCCAGCAGCCCCAGGGCATCCTACGAGCAGTACTTC
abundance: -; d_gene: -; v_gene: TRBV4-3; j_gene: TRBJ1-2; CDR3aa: CASSQVAGNYGYTF; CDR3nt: TGCGCCAGCAGCCAAGTCGCGGGTAACTATGGCTACACCTTC
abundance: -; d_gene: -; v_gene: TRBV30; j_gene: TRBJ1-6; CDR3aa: CAWAGTRYNSPLHF; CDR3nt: TGTGCCTGGGCCGGGACACGTTATAATTCACCCCTCCACTTT
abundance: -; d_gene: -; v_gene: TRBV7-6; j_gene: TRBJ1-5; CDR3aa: CASSSNSNQPQHF; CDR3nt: TGTGCCAGCAGCTCAAATAGCAATCAGCCCCAGCATTTT
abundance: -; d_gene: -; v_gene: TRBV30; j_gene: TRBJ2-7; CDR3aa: CAWRSGTWGYEQYF; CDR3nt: TGTGCCTGGAGATCCGGAACTTGGGGATACGAGCAGTACTTC
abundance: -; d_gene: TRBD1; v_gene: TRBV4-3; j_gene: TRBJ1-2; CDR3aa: CASSQGQTGVYGYTF; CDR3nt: TGCGCCAGCAGCCAAGGGCAGACAGGGGTCTATGGCTACACCTTC
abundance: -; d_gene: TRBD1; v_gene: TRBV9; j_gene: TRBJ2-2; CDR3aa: CASRQGKTGELFF; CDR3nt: TGTGCCAGCAGACAGGGGAAAACCGGGGAGCTGTTTTTT
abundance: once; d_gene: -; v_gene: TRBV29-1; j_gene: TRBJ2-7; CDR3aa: CSVGGRYEQYF; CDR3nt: TGCAGCGTTGGAGGTCGGTACGAGCAGTACTTC
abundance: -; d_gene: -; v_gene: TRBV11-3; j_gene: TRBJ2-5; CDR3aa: CASSSEAETQYF; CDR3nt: TGTGCCAGCAGCAGCGAGGCAGAGACCCAGTACTTC
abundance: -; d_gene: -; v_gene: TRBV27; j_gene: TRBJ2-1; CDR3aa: CASSLSPSINEQFF; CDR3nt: TGTGCCAGCAGTTTATCGCCTAGTATCAATGAGCAGTTCTTC
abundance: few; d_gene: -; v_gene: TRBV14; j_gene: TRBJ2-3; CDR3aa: CASTRGAGTDTQYF; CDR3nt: TGTGCCAGCACCCGTGGGGCCGGTACAGATACGCAGTATTTT
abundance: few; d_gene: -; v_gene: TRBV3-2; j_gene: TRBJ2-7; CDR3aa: CASNGKYF; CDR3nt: TGTGCCAGTAACGGGAAGTACTTC
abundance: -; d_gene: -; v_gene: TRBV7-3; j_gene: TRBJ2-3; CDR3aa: CASSLIVGADTQYF; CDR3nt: TGTGCCAGCAGCTTAATCGTCGGGGCAGATACGCAGTATTTT
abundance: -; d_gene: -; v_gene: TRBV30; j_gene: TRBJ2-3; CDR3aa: CAWREKRLTDSTDTQYF; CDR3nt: TGTGCCTGGAGGGAAAAAAGACTCACTGATAGCACAGATACGCAGTATTTT
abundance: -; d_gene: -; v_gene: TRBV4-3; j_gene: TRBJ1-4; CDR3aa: CASSQVIRAGEKLFF; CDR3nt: TGCGCCAGCAGCCAAGTGATTAGGGCCGGTGAAAAACTGTTTTTT
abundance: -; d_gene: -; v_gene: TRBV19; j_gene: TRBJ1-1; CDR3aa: CAAHTEAFF; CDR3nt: TGTGCCGCGCACACTGAAGCTTTCTTT
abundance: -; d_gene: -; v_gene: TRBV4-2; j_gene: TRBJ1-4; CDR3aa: CASSQDGWTVTSEKLFF; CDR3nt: TGTGCCAGCAGCCAAGATGGCTGGACAGTTACTTCTGAAAAACTGTTTTTT
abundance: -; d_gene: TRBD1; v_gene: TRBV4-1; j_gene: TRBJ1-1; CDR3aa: CASSPQGSEAFF; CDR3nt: TGCGCCAGCAGCCCACAGGGGTCTGAAGCTTTCTTT
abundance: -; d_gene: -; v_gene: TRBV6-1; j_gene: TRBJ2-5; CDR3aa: CASSEYLLGGSETQYF; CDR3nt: TGTGCCAGCAGTGAATATCTCCTAGGGGGATCAGAGACCCAGTACTTC
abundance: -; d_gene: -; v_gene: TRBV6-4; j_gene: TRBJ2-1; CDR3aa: CASAIQQGTVDEQFF; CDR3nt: TGTGCCAGCGCAATTCAGCAAGGGACGGTCGATGAGCAGTTCTTC
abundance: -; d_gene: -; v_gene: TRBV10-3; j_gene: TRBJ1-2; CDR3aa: CAISEAVMTGGYTF; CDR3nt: TGTGCCATCAGTGAGGCGGTAATGACGGGCGGCTACACCTTC
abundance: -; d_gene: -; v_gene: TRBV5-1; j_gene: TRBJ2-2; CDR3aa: CASSLGQTNTGELFF; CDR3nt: TGCGCCAGCAGCTTGGGCCAGACGAACACCGGGGAGCTGTTTTTT
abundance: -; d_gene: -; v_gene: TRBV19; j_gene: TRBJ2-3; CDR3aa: CASSIISGGSTDTQYF; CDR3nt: TGTGCCAGTAGTATTATCTCAGGAGGTAGCACAGATACGCAGTATTTT
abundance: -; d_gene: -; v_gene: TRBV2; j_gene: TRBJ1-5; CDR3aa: CASSVGHSNQPQHF; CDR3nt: TGTGCCAGCAGTGTAGGGCACAGCAATCAGCCCCAGCATTTT
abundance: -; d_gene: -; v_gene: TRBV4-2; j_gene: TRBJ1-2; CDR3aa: CASSRGGVDGYTF; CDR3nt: TGTGCCAGCAGCCGAGGGGGAGTAGATGGCTACACCTTC
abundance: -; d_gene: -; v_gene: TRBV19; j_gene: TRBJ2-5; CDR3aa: CASSIRQQETQYF; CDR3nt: TGTGCCAGTAGTATCAGGCAGCAAGAGACCCAGTACTTC
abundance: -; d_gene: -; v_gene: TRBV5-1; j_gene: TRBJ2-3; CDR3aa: CASSYSGANTDTQYF; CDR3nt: TGCGCCAGCAGCTACTCAGGGGCGAACACAGATACGCAGTATTTT
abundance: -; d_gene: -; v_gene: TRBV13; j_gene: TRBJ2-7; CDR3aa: CASSLQSSYEQYF; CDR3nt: TGTGCCAGCAGCTTACAGAGCTCCTACGAGCAGTACTTC
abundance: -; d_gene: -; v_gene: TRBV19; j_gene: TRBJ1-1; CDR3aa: CASSINTEAFF; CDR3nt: TGTGCCAGTAGTATAAATACTGAAGCTTTCTTT
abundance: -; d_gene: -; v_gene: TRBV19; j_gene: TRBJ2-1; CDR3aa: CASSILDGKSEQFF; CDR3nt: TGTGCCAGTAGTATACTGGACGGTAAAAGTGAGCAGTTCTTC
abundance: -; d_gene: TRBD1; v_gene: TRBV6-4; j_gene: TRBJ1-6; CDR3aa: CASRGTESSPLHF; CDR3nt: TGTGCCAGCAGGGGGACAGAGAGTTCACCCCTCCACTTT